This T cell receptor beta chain appears in the sequencing data of a study of T-cell memory formation after mild COVID-19. Broader study findings: A balance of CD4 and CD8 characterized clones contracting day 15 to 85, whereas later expanders leaned CD4+. For second-wave clones that peaked at day 37, SARS-CoV-2 specificity went unverified.

Per the germline V gene, CDR1 is ENHRY and CDR2 is SYGVKD. The CDR3 has 12 amino acids. The V end lost 6 bases, the J end lost 9 bases, and 14 bases lay between the germline ends. UMIs and sample barcodes were carried by the TCR alpha and TCR beta cDNA libraries that 5'RACE produced using constant-segment primers. TCRdb called the 5' RACE reads again in MiXCR, with one record for every CDR3 protein. This table holds about 14,000 distinct CDR3 sequences, roughly 20% found once. This clonotype is judged medium-sized. Its target is not known. Sequencing was performed on PBMCs or a T cell subset sorted from them (not recorded which). The chain recombines TRBV10-3 with TRBJ2-5; D is possibly TRBD1 or TRBD2 (5 bases each). This sequence was found in an adult woman who had mild COVID-19 (a few samples of this study predate the infection). Cell type and time point are not known. The CDR3: CAISEGLEAQYF. CDR3 in DNA: TGTGCCATCAGCGAGGGGCTCGAGGCCCAGTACTTC.